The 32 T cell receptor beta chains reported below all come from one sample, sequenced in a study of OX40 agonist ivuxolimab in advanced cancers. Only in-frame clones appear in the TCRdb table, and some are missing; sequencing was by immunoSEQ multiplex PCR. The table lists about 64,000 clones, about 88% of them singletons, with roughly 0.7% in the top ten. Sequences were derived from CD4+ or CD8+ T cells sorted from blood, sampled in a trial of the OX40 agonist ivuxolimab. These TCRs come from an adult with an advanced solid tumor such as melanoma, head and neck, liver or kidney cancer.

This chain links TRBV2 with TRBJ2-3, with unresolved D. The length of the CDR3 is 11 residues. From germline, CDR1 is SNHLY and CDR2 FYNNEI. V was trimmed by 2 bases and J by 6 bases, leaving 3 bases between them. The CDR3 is CASSEIDTQYF. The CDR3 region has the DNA TGTGCCAGCAGTGAAATCGATACGCAGTATTTT. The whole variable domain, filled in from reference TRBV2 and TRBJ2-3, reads EPEVTQTPSHQVTQMGQEVILRCVPISNHLYFYWYRQILGQKVEFLVSFYNNEISEKSEIFDDQFSVERPDGSNFTLKIRSTKLEDSAMYFCASSEIDTQYFGPGTRLTVL.

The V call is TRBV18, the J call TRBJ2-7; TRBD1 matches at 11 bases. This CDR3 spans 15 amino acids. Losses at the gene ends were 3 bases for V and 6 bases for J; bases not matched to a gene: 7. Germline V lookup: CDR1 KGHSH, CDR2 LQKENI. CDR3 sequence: CASSPGQGGVAEQYF. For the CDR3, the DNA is TGTGCCAGCTCACCGGGACAGGGGGGTGTAGCCGAGCAGTACTTC.

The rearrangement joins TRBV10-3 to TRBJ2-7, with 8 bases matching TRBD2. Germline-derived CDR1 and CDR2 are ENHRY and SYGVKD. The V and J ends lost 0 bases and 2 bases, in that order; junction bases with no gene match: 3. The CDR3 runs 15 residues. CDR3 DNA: TGTGCCATCAGTGAGTCACCGGGGGGGGCCTACGAGCAGTACTTC. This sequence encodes CAISESPGGAYEQYF.

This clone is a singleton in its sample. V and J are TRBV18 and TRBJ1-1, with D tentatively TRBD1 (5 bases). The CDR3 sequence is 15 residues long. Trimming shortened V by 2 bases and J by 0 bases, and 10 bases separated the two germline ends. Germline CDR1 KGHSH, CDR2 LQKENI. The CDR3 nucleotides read TGTGCCAGCTCACCAAAGGGGACCATGAACACTGAAGCTTTCTTT. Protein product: CASSPKGTMNTEAFF.

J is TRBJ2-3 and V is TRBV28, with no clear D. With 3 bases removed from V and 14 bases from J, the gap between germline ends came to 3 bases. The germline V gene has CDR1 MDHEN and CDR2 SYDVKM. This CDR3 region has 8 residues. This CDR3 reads CASSFPYF. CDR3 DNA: TGTGCCAGCAGTTTCCCGTATTTT.

DNA for the CDR3: TGTGCCAGCAGTCCACCTCCAACTAATGAAAAACTGTTTTTT. Amino acids: CASSPPPTNEKLFF. V usage is TRBV28 and J usage is TRBJ1-4; no reliable D call. The CDR3 length is 14 residues. Trimming shortened V by 5 bases and J by 0 bases, and 7 bases separated the two germline ends. The germline CDR1 and CDR2 sequences are MDHEN and SYDVKM.

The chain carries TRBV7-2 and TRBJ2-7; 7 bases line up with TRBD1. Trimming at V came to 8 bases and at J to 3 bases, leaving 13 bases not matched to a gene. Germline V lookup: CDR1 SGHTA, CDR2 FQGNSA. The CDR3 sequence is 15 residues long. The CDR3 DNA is TGTGCCAGCGCTGTGGGGGCAGGGGGATTCTACGAGCAGTACTTC. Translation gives CASAVGAGGFYEQYF.

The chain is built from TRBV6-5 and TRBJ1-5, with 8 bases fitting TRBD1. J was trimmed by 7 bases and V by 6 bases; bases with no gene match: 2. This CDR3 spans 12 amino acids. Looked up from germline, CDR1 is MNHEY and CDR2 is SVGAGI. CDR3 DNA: TGTGCCAGCAGGGCAGGGGGCCAGCCCCAGCATTTT. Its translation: CASRAGGQPQHF.

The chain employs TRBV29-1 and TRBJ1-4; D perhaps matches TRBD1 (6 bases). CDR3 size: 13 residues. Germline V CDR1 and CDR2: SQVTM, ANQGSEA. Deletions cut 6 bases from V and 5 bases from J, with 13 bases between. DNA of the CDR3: TGCAGCGTATCCGGGACAATCAATGAAAAACTGTTTTTT. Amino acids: CSVSGTINEKLFF.

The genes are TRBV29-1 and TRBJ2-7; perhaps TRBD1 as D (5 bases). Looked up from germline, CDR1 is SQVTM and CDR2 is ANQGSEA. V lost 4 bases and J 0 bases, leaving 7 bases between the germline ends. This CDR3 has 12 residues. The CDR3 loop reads CSVGDSSYEQYF. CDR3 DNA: TGCAGCGTTGGTGACAGCTCCTACGAGCAGTACTTC.

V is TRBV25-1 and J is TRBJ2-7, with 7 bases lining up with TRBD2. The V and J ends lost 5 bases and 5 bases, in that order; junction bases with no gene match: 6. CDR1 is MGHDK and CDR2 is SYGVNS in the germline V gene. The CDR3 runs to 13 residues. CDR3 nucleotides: TGTGCCAGCAGTTACGGGGGGTTGGACGAGCAGTACTTC. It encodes CASSYGGLDEQYF.

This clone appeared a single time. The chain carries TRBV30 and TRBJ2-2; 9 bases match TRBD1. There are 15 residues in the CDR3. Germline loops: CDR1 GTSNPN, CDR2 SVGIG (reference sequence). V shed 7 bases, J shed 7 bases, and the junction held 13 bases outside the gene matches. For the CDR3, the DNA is TGTGCCTCGCGCCCCGGGACAGGGCTACACGGGGAGCTGTTTTTT. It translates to CASRPGTGLHGELFF.

The CDR3 DNA is TGTGCCAGCAGCTCCCTTGCAGTAGCGGGAGTGGGGGAGCAGTACTTC. Protein sequence: CASSSLAVAGVGEQYF. The chain links TRBV11-2 to TRBJ2-7; 9 bases line up with TRBD2. This CDR3 is built from 16 residues. V lost 4 bases to trimming and J lost 7 bases; unmatched junction nucleotides: 14. The germline gives CDR1 SGHAT, CDR2 FQNNGV. Drawing the rest from reference TRBV11-2 and TRBJ2-7, the complete variable domain is EAGVAQSPRYKIIEKRQSVAFWCNPISGHATLYWYQQILGQGPKLLIQFQNNGVVDDSQLPKDRFSAERLKGVDSTLKIQPAKLEDSAVYLCASSSLAVAGVGEQYFGPGTRLTVT.

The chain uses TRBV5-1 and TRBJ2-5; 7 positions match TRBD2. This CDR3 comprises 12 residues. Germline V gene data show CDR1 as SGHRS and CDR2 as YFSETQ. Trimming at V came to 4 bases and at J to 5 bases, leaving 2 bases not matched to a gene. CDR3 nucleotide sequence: TGCGCCAGCAGCCCCGGGGGGGAGACCCAGTACTTC. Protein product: CASSPGGETQYF. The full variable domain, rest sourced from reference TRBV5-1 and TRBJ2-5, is KAGVTQTPRYLIKTRGQQVTLSCSPISGHRSVSWYQQTPGQGLQFLFEYFSETQRNKGNFPGRFSGRQFSNSRSEMNVSTLELGDSALYLCASSPGGETQYFGPGTRLLVL.

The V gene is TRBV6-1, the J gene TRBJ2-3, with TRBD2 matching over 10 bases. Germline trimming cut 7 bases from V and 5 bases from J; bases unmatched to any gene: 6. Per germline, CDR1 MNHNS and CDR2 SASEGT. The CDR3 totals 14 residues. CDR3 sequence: CASNPGLAIDTQYF. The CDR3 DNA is TGTGCCAGCAACCCGGGACTAGCGATAGATACGCAGTATTTT.

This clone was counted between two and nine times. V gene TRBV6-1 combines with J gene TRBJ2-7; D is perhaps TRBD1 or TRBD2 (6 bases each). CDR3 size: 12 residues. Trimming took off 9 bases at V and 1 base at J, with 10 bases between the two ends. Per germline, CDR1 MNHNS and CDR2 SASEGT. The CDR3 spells CASEGGSYEQYF. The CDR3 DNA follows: TGTGCCAGTGAGGGGGGTTCCTACGAGCAGTACTTC.

The CDR3 DNA reads as TGTGCCAGCACCCGGATACAGGACTCTGGGGCCAACGTCCTGACTTTC. The encoded protein is CASTRIQDSGANVLTF. The V call is TRBV5-4, the J call TRBJ2-6, with a weak D call TRBD1 (5 bases). V gave up 6 bases and J gave up 0 bases, with 13 bases separating them. Germline CDR1 and CDR2: SGHNT and YYREEE (reference sequence). This CDR3 region has 16 residues.

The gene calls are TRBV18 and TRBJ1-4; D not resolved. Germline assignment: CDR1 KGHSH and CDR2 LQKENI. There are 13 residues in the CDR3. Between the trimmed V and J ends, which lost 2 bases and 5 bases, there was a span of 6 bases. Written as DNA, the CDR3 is TGTGCCAGCTCACCATCGGAGAATGAAAAACTGTTTTTT. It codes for CASSPSENEKLFF. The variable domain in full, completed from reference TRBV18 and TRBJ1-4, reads NAGVMQNPRHLVRRRGQEARLRCSPMKGHSHVYWYRQLPEEGLKFMVYLQKENIIDESGMPKERFSAEFPKEGPSILRIQQVVRGDSAAYFCASSPSENEKLFFGSGTQLSVL.

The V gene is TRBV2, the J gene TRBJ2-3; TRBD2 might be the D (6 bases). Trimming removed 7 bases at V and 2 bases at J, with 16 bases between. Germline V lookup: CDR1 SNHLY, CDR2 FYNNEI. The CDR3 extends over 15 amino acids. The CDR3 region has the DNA TGTGCCAGCACCCTGAGGGGAGGAATCACAGATACGCAGTATTTT. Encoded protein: CASTLRGGITDTQYF.

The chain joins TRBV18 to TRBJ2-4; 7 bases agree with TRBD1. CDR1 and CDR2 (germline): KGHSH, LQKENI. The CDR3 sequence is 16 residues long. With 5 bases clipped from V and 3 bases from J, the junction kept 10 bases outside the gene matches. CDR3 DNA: TGTGCCAGCTCATCCCCGACAGGGTTAGGCAAAAACATTCAGTACTTC. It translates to CASSSPTGLGKNIQYF.

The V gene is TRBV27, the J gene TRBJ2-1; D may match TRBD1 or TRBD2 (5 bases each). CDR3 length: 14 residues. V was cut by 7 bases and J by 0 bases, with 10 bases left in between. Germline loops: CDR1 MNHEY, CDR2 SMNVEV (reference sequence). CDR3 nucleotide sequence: TGTGCCAGCACGGGGCAGGGCTCCTACAATGAGCAGTTCTTC. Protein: CASTGQGSYNEQFF.

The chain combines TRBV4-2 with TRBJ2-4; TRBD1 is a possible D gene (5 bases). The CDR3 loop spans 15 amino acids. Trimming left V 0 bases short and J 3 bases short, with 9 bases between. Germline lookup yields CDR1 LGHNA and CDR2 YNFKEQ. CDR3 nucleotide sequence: TGTGCCAGCAGCCAAGATCAAGGGGACAAAAACATTCAGTACTTC. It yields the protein CASSQDQGDKNIQYF.

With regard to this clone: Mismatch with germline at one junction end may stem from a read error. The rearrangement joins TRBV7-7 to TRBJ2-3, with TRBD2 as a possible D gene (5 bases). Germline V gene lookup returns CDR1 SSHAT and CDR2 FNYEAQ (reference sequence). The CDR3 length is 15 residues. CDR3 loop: CASSLEGGRTDTQYF. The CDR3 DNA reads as TGTGCTAGCAGCTTAGAAGGTGGGAGAACAGATACGCAGTATTTT.

The CDR3 spells CASSLTGDQPQHF. The CDR3 bases are TGCGCCAGCAGCTTGACAGGGGATCAGCCCCAGCATTTT. V is TRBV5-1 and J is TRBJ1-5, with 7 bases that match TRBD1. This CDR3 is built from 13 residues. Losses at the gene ends were 1 base for V and 5 bases for J; bases not matched to a gene: 0. Germline V gene lookup returns CDR1 SGHRS and CDR2 YFSETQ.

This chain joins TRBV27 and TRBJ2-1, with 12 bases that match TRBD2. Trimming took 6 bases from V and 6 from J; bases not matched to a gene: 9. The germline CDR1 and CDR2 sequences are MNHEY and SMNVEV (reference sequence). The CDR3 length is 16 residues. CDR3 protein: CASRTIRLAGVNEQFF. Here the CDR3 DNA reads TGTGCCAGCAGAACTATACGACTAGCGGGAGTCAATGAGCAGTTCTTC.

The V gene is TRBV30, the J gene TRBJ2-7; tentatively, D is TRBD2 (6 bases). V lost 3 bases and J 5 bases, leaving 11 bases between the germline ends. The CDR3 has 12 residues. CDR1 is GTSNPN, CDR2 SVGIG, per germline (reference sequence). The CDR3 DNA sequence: TGTGCCTGGAGCCGGGACTTCAACGAGCAGTACTTC. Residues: CAWSRDFNEQYF.

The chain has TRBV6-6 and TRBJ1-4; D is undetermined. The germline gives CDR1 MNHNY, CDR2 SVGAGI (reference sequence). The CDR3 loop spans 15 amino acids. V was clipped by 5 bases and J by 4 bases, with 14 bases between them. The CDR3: CASSPPGILNEKLFF. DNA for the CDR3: TGTGCCAGCAGTCCGCCGGGGATTCTTAATGAAAAACTGTTTTTT.

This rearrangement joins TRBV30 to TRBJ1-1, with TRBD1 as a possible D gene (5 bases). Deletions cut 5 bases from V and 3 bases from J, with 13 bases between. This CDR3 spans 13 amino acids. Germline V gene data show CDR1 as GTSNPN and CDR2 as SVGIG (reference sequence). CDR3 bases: TGTGCCTGGTTAGGGGTGAAGTACACTGAAGCTTTCTTT. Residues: CAWLGVKYTEAFF.

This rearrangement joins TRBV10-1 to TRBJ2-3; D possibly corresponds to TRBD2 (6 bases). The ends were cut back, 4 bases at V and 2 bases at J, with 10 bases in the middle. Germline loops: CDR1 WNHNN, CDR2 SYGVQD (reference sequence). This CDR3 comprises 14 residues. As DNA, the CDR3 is TGCGCCAGCAGTGTTACGGGAGCCACAGATACGCAGTATTTT. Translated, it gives CASSVTGATDTQYF.

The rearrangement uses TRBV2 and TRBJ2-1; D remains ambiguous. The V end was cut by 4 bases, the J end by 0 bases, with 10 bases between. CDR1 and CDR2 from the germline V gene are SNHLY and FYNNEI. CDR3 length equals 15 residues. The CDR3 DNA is TGTGCCAGCAGTGTAGAGTCAAGCTCCTACAATGAGCAGTTCTTC. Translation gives CASSVESSSYNEQFF.

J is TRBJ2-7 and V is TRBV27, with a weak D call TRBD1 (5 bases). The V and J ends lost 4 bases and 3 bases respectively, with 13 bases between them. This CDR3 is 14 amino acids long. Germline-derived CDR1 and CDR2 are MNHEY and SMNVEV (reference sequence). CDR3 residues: CASSSQGGVYEQYF. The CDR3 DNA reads TGTGCCAGCAGTTCCCAGGGTGGGGTCTACGAGCAGTACTTC.

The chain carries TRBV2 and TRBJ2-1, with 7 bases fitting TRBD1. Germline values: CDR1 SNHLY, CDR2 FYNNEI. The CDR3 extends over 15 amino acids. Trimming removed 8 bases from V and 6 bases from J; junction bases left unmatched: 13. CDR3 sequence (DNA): TGTGCCAGCCCCGGACAGGTCACACAAAGCAATGAGCAGTTCTTC. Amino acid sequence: CASPGQVTQSNEQFF. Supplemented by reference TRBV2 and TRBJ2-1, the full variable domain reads EPEVTQTPSHQVTQMGQEVILRCVPISNHLYFYWYRQILGQKVEFLVSFYNNEISEKSEIFDDQFSVERPDGSNFTLKIRSTKLEDSAMYFCASPGQVTQSNEQFFGPGTRLTVL.